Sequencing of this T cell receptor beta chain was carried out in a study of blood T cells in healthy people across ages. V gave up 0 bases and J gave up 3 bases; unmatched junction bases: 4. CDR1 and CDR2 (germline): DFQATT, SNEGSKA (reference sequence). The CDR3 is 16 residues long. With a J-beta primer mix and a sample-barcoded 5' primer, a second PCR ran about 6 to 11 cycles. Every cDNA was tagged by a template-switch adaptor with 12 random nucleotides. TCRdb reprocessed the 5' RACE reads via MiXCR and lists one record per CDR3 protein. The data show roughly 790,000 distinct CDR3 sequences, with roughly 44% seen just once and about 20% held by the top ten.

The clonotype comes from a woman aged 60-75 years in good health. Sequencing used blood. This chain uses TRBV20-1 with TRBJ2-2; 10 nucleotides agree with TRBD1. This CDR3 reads CSARDPGQGYTGELFF. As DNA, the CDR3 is TGCAGTGCTAGAGATCCGGGACAGGGGTACACCGGGGAGCTGTTTTTT.